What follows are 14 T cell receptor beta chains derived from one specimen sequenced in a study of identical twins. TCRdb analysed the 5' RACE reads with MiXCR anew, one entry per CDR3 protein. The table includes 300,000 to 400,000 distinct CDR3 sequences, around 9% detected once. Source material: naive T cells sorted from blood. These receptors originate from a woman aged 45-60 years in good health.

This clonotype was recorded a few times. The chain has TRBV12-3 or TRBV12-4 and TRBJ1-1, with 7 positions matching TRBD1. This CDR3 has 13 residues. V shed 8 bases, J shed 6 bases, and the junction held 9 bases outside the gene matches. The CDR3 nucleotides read TGTGCCAGCGCAGCACCGACAGGGTCTGAAGCTTTCTTT. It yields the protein CASAAPTGSEAFF.

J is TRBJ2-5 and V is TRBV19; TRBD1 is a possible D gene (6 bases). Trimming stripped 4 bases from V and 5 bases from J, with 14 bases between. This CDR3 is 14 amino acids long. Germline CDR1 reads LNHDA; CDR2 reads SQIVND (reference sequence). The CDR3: CASSTIGQGETQYF. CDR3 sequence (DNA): TGTGCCAGTAGTACCATTGGGCAGGGGGAGACCCAGTACTTC.

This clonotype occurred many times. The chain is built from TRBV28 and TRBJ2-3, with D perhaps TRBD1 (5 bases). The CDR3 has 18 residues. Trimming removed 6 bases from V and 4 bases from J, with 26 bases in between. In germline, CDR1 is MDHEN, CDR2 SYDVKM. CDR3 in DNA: TGTGCCAGCAGCCGGGTCAGGGCGATCGATTGGGTTTCAGATACGCAGTATTTT. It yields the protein CASSRVRAIDWVSDTQYF. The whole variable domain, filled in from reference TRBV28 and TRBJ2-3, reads DVKVTQSSRYLVKRTGEKVFLECVQDMDHENMFWYRQDPGLGLRLIYFSYDVKMKEKGDIPEGYSVSREKKERFSLILESASTNQTSMYLCASSRVRAIDWVSDTQYFGPGTRLTVL.

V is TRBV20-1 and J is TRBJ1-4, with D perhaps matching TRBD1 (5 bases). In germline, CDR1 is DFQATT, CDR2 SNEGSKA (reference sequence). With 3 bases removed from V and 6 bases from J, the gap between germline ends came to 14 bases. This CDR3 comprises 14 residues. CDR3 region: CSASDQGTYEKLFF. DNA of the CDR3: TGCAGTGCTAGTGATCAGGGAACATATGAAAAACTGTTTTTT.

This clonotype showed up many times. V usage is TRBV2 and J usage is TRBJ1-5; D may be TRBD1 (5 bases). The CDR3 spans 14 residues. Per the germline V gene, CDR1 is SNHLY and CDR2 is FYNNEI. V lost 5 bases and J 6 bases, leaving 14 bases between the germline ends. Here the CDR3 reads CASSLGTGRQPQHF. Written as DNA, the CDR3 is TGTGCCAGCAGTTTGGGGACGGGTCGTCAGCCCCAGCATTTT.

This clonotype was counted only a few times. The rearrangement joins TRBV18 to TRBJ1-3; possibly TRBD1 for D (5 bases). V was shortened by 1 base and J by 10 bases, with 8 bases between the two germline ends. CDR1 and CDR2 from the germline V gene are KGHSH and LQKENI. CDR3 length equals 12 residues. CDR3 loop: CASSPQGRTIYF. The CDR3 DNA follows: TGTGCCAGCTCACCACAGGGGAGAACCATATATTTT.

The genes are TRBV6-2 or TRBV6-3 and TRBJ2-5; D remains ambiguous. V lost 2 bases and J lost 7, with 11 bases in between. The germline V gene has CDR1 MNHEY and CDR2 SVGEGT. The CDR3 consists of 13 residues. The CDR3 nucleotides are TGTGCCAGCAGTTACGGGCTAGGCGGGACCCAGTACTTC. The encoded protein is CASSYGLGGTQYF.

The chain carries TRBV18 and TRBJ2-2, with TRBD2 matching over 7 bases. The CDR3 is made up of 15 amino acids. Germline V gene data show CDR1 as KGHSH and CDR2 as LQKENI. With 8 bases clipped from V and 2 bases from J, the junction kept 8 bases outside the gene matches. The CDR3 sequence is CASRPSGLNTGELFF. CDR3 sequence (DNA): TGTGCCAGCAGACCTAGCGGTTTAAACACCGGGGAGCTGTTTTTT.

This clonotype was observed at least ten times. The CDR3 coding sequence is TGCAGCGTTGAAGAACGACAGGGGTACTCTGGAAACACCATATATTTT. Translated: CSVEERQGYSGNTIYF. The gene calls are TRBV29-1 and TRBJ1-3; 8 bases agree with TRBD1. In germline, CDR1 is SQVTM, CDR2 ANQGSEA. Germline trimming cut 0 bases from V and 0 bases from J; bases unmatched to any gene: 4. The CDR3 is 16 amino acids.

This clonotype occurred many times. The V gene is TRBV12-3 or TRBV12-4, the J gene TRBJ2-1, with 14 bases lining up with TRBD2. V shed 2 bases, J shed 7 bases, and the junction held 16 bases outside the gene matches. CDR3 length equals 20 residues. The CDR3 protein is CASSLNFWRLAGGGSNEQFF. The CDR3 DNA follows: TGTGCCAGCAGTTTAAATTTCTGGAGACTAGCGGGAGGGGGTAGTAATGAGCAGTTCTTC.

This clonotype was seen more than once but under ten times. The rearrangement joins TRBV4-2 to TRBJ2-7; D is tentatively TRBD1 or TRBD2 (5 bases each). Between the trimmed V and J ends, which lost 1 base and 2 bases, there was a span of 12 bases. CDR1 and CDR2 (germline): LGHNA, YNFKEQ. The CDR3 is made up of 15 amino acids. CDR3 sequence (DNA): TGTGCCAGCAGCCAAGTAGGGGACGGTACCTACGAGCAGTACTTC. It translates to CASSQVGDGTYEQYF.

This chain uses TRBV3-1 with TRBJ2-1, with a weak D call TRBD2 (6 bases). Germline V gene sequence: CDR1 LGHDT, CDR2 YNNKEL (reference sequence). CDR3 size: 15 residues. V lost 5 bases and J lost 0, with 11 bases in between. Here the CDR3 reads CASSSGLSSYNEQFF. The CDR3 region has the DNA TGTGCCAGCAGCTCGGGACTTAGCTCCTACAATGAGCAGTTCTTC.

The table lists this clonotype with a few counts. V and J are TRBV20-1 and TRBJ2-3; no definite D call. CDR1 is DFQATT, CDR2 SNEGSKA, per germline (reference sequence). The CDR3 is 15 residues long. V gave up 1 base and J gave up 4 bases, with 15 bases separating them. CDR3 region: CSARAYRTTADTQYF. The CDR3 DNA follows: TGCAGTGCTAGAGCTTACCGTACGACTGCAGATACGCAGTATTTT.

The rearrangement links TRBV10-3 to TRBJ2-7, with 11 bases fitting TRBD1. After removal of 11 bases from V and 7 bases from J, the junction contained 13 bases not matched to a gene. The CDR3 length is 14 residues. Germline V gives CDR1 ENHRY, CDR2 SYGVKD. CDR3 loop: CASWGRDRGGEQYF. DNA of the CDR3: TGTGCCTCATGGGGCCGGGACAGGGGGGGGGAGCAGTACTTC.